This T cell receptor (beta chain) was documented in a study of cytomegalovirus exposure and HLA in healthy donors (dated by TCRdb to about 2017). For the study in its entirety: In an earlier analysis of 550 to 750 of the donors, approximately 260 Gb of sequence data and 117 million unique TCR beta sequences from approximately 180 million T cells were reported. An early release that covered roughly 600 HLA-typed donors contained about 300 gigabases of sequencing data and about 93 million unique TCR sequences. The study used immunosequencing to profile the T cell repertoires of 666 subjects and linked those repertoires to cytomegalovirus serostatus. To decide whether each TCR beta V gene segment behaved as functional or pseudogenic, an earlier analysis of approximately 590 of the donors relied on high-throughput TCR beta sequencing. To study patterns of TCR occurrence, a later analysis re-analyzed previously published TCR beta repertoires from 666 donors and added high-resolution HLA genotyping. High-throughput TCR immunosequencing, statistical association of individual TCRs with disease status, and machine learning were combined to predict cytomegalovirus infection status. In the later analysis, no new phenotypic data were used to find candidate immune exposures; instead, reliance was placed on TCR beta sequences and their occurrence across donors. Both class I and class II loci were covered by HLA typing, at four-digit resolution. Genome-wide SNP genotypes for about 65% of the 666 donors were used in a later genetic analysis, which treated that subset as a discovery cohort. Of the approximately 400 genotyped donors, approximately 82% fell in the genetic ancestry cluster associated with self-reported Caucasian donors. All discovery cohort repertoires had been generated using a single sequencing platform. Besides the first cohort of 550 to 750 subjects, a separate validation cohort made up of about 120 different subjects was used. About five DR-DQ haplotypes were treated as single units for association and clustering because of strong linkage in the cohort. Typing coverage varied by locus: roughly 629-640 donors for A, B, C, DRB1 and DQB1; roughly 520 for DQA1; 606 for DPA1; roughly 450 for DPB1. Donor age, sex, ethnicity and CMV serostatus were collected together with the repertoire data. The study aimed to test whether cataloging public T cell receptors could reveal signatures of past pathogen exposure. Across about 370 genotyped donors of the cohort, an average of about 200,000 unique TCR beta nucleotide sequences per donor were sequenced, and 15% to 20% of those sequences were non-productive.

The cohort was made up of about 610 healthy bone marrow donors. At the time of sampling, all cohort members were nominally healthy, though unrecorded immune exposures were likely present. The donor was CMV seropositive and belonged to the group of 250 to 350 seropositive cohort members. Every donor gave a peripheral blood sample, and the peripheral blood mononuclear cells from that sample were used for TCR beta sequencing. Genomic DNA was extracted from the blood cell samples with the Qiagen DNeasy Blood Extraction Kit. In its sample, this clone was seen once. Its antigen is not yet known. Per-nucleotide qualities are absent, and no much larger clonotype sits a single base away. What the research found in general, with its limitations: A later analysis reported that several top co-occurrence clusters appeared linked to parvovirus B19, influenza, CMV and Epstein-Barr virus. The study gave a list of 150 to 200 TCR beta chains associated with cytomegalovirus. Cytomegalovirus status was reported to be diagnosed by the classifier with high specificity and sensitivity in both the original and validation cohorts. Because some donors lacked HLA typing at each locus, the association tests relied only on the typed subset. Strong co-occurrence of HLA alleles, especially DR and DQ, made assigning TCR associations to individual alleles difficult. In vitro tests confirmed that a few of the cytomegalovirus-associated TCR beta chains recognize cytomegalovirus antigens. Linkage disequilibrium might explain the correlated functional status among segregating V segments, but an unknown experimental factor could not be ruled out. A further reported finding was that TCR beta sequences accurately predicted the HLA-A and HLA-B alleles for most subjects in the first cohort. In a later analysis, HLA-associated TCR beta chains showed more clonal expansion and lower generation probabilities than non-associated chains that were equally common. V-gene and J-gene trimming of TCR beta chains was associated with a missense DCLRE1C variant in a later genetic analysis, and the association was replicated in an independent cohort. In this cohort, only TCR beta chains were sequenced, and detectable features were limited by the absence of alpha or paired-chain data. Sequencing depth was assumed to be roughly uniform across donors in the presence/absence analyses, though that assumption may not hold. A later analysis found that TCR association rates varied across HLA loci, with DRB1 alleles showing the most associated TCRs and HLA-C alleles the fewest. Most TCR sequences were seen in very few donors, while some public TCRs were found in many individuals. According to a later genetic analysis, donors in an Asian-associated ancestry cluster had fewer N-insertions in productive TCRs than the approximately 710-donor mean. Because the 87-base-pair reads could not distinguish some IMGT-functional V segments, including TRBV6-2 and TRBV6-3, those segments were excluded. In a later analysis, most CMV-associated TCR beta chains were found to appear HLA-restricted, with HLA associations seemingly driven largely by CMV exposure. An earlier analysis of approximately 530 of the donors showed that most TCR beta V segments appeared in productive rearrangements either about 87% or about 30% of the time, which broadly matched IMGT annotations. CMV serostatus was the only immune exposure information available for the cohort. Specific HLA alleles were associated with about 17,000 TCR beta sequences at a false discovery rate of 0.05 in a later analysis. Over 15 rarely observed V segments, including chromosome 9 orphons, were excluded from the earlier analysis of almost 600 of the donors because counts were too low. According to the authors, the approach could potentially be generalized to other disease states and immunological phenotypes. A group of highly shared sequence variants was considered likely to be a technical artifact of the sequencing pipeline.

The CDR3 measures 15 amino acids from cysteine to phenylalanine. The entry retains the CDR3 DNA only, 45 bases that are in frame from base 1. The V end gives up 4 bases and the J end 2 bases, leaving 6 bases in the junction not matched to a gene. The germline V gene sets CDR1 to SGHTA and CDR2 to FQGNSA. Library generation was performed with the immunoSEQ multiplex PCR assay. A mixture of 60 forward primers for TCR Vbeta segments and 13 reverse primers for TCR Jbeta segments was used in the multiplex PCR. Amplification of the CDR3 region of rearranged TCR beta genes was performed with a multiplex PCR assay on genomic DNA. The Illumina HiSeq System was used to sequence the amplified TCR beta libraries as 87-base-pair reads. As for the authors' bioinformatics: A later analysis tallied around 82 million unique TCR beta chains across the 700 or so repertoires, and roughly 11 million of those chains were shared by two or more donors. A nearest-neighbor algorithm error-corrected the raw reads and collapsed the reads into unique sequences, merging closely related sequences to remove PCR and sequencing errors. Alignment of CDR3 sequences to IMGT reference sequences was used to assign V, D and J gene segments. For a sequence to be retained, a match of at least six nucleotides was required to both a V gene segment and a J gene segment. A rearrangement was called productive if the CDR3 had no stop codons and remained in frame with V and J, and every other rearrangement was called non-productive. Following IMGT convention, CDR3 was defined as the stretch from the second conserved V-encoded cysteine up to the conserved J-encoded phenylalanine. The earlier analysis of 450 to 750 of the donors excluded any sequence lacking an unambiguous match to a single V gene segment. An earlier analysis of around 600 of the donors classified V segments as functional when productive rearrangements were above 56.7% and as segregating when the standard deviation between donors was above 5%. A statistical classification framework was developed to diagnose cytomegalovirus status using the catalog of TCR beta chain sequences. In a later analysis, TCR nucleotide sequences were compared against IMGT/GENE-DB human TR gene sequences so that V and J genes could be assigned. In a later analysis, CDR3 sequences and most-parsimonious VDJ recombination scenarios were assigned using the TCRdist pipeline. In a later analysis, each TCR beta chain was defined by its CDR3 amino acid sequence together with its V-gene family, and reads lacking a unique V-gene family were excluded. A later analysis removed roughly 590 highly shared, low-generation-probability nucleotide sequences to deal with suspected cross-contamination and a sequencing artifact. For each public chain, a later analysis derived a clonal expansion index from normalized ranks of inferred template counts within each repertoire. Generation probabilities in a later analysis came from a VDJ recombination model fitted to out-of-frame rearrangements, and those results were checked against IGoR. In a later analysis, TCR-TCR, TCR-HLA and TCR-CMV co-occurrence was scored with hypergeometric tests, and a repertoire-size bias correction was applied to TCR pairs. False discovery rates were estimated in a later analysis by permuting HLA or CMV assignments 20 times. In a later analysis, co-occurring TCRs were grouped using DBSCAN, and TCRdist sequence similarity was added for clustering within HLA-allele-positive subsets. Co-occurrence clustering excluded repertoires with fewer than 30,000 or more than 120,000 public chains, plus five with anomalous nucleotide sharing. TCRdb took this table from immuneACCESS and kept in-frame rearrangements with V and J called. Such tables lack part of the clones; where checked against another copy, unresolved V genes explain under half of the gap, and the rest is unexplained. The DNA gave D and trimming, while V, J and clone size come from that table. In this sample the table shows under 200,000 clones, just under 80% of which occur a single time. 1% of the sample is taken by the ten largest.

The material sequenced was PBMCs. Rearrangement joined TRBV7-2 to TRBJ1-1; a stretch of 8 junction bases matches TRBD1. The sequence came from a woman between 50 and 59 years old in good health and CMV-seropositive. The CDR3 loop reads CASSSPGQVNTEAFF. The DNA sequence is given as TGTGCCAGCAGCTCCCCGGGACAGGTTAACACTGAAGCTTTCTTT. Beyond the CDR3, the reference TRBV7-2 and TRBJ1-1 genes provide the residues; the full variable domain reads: GAGVSQSPSNKVTEKGKDVELRCDPISGHTALYWYRQSLGQGLEFLIYFQGNSAPDKSGLPSDRFSAERTGGSVSTLTIQRTQQEDSAVYLCASSSPGQVNTEAFFGQGTRLTVV.